Only a few counts were recorded for the clone carrying this T cell receptor (beta chain). The antigen is not known. This CDR3 comprises 17 residues. The data originate from a study of T cells after posttransplantation cyclophosphamide. Using immunoSEQ multiplex PCR, the repertoire was profiled, and TCRdb retains in-frame clones only, with some absent. The sample has 3,600 or so clones, roughly 75% seen once; the top ten hold roughly three fifths. Sampled 1 year posttransplant, controls received myeloablative marrow transplants, methotrexate and a calcineurin inhibitor. Findings of the study overall: Recipient CMV seropositivity and CMV reactivation strongly tracked TRB clonality.

The material sequenced was PBMCs, taken after allogeneic stem cell transplant with calcineurin inhibitor and methotrexate. This TCR derives from a female patient aged 50-60 years who received an allogeneic stem cell transplant from an unrelated donor, was CMV-positive, and had acute and chronic GVHD. Some T cells may be graft donor cells. This chain uses TRBV21-1 with TRBJ2-7; TRBD2 is the table's D call and was not checked against the DNA. TRBV21-1 is noted as a pseudogene. The CDR3 DNA sequence: TGTGCCAGCAGCGAACGCCGCAGGGGTAGCGGGCCTTACGAGCAGTACTTC. Residues: CASSERRRGSGPYEQYF.